This T cell receptor (beta chain) is drawn from a study of blood T cell repertoires in COVID-19. The CDR3 is 17 amino acids. Germline lookup yields CDR1 MNHEY and CDR2 SMNVEV (reference sequence). The ends were cut back, 5 bases at V and 4 bases at J, with 24 bases in the middle. This clone was found a few times. The data were produced by immunoSEQ multiplex PCR, yet TCRdb's version contains in-frame clones alone and is incomplete. Here the sample spans 200,000 to 250,000 clones, around nine tenths being singletons. The sequencing input was peripheral blood. The sequence came from a woman aged 55-70 years with acute or convalescent COVID-19. The gene calls are TRBV27 and TRBJ2-7; the D gene is possibly TRBD1 (5 bases). CDR3 amino acids: CASSPSTLQGKGYEQYF. Written as DNA, the CDR3 is TGTGCCAGCAGTCCCAGTACCCTACAAGGAAAGGGGTACGAGCAGTACTTC.